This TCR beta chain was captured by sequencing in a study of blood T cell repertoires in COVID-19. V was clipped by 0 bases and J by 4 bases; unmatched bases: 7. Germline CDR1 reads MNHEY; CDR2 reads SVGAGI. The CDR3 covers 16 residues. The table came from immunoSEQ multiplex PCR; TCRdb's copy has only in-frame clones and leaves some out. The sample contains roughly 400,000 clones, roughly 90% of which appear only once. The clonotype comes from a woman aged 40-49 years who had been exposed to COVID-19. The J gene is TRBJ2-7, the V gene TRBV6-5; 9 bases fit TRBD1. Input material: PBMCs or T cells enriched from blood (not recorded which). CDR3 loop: CASSYSGGTGLYEQYF. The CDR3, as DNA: TGTGCCAGCAGTTACTCGGGGGGGACAGGGTTGTACGAGCAGTACTTC.